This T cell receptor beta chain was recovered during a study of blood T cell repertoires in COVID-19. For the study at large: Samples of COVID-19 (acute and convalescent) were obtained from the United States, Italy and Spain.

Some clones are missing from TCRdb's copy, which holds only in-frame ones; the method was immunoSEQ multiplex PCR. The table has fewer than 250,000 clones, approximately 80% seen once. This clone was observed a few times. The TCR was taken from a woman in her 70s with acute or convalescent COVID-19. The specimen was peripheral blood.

The CDR3 sequence: CATSDALAGGRDEQFF. The CDR3 DNA reads as TGTGCCACCAGTGATGCGCTAGCGGGGGGCAGGGATGAGCAGTTCTTC. The V gene is TRBV24-1, the J gene TRBJ2-1, with 11 bases fitting TRBD2. Germline V lookup: CDR1 KGHDR, CDR2 SFDVKD. The CDR3 sequence is 16 residues long. Trimming took 3 bases from V and 8 from J; bases not matched to a gene: 8.